A selection of T cell receptor beta chains follows, all from one sample in a study of T cells in Graves' hyperthyroidism and ophthalmopathy. TCRdb reprocessed the multiplex PCR reads via MiXCR and lists one record per CDR3 protein. This repertoire shows about 290,000 distinct CDR3 sequences, about an eighth found once; its top ten account for roughly 7.5%. The sample taken for sequencing was blood. Receptors were obtained from a woman in her twenties or thirties with Graves' hyperthyroidism that later progressed to Graves' ophthalmopathy. CDR3s leave out the opening cysteine and the closing phenylalanine or tryptophan. The order of the fields is CDR3 protein, D gene, V gene. The D gene is left open where the match is weak.

CDR3aa: ASSYSAGQGGAYNEQF
d_gene: TRBD1
v_gene: TRBV6-5

CDR3aa: ASSEARGGAYNEQF
d_gene: TRBD2
v_gene: TRBV2

CDR3aa: ASSPPGQGLGTQY
d_gene: TRBD1
v_gene: TRBV18

CDR3aa: AWKGLAGEQF
d_gene: TRBD2
v_gene: TRBV30

CDR3aa: ASSPLDTNQPQH
d_gene: .
v_gene: TRBV27

CDR3aa: ASSPRTKPYEQY
d_gene: .
v_gene: TRBV7-9

CDR3aa: SARSANFYEQY
d_gene: .
v_gene: TRBV20-1

CDR3aa: SVSRESYEQY
d_gene: .
v_gene: TRBV29-1

CDR3aa: ASSPGNSRGYT
d_gene: .
v_gene: TRBV11-2

CDR3aa: ASSPPQWEGLLEYNEQF
d_gene: TRBD2
v_gene: TRBV28

CDR3aa: AGGREDTQY
d_gene: .
v_gene: TRBV30

CDR3aa: ASSGHSGRVLDEQF
d_gene: TRBD2
v_gene: TRBV2

CDR3aa: ASPWTDRTGNTIY
d_gene: .
v_gene: TRBV12-3/TRBV12-4

CDR3aa: ASSQGLAPFQETQY
d_gene: TRBD2
v_gene: TRBV4-3

CDR3aa: ATIDGTEAF
d_gene: .
v_gene: TRBV28

CDR3aa: SARSLAGDNEQF
d_gene: TRBD2
v_gene: TRBV20-1

CDR3aa: ASSLHPQGGREGEQY
d_gene: .
v_gene: TRBV27

CDR3aa: ASMKLDIYGYT
d_gene: .
v_gene: TRBV2

CDR3aa: ASSFPGVAF
d_gene: .
v_gene: TRBV7-2

CDR3aa: ASSVGDLNSPLH
d_gene: .
v_gene: TRBV9

CDR3aa: ASSSPRDRGYYEQY
d_gene: TRBD1
v_gene: TRBV6-2/TRBV6-3

CDR3aa: SVEGHRDGLSYEQY
d_gene: .
v_gene: TRBV29-1

CDR3aa: ASSLIKDGSTDTQY
d_gene: .
v_gene: TRBV5-1

CDR3aa: SVWTSGKGEQF
d_gene: TRBD2
v_gene: TRBV29-1

CDR3aa: ASSLEGRLNQPQH
d_gene: .
v_gene: TRBV4-1

CDR3aa: SVDEAGPSGYGYT
d_gene: .
v_gene: TRBV29-1

CDR3aa: ASSQGSQSNQPQH
d_gene: .
v_gene: TRBV3-1

CDR3aa: ASSLGAGLSYNEQF
d_gene: TRBD2
v_gene: TRBV7-6